The rows below give T cell receptor beta chains drawn from one sample of a study of blood T cell repertoires in COVID-19. Assay: immunoSEQ multiplex PCR; the TCRdb copy retains only in-frame clones and omits some. The table shows under 500,000 clones, with 70% to 90% occurring only once. Sample: PBMCs or T cells enriched from blood (not recorded which). The receptor source for this set is a woman between 18 and 30 years old with acute COVID-19. Both conserved end residues are part of each CDR3. D genes are given only for firm matches. Rows may omit the clone size; those that give it use once, few, many or a size class.

d_call	v_call	j_call	clone_size	cdr3_nt	cdr3_aa
TRBD1	TRBV7-2	TRBJ2-5	once	TGTGCCAGCAGCTCGAGACAGGGAGCAGAGACCCAGTACTTC	CASSSRQGAETQYF
-	TRBV11-2	TRBJ2-4	-	TGTGCCAGCAGCCCTCGGGCCGGGAGAAACATTCAGTACTTC	CASSPRAGRNIQYF
-	TRBV4-3	TRBJ1-4	-	TGCGCCAGCAGCCAAGATTCCCAGGGGAATGAAAAACTGTTTTTT	CASSQDSQGNEKLFF
-	TRBV15	TRBJ1-5	-	TGTGCCACCAGCAGAGCGGGGGGTACTCAGCCCCAGCATTTT	CATSRAGGTQPQHF
TRBD1	TRBV10-2	TRBJ2-7	once	TGCGCCAGCACAGGACAGGGTTTCTCCTACGAGCAGTACTTC	CASTGQGFSYEQYF
-	TRBV5-4	TRBJ2-1	once	TGTGCCAGCAGCCTAAACAATGAGCAGTTCTTC	CASSLNNEQFF
-	TRBV5-6	TRBJ2-6	-	TGTGCCAGCAGAACGGGACTGAACTCTGGGGCCAACGTCCTGACTTTC	CASRTGLNSGANVLTF
-	TRBV5-6	TRBJ1-2	-	TGTGCCAGCAGCTTGGGTGGGCGATTCCCTAACTATGGCTACACCTTC	CASSLGGRFPNYGYTF
-	TRBV28	TRBJ1-2	-	TGTGCCAGCATCGGGTGGGGGGATGGTGGCTACACCTTC	CASIGWGDGGYTF
TRBD1	TRBV27	TRBJ2-1	-	TGTGCCAGCAGACCGGGACAGAACAATGAGCAGTTCTTC	CASRPGQNNEQFF
TRBD2	TRBV9	TRBJ2-1	-	TGTGCCAGCACCTTATCGACTAGCGGGGAGGATCATGAGCAGTTCTTC	CASTLSTSGEDHEQFF
TRBD1	TRBV7-9	TRBJ1-5	-	TGTGCCAGCAGCCAAAACAGGGGTAGTCAGCCCCAGCATTTT	CASSQNRGSQPQHF
-	TRBV5-1	TRBJ1-3	few	TGCGCCAGCAGCTCAGAAATGGGAAACACCATATATTTT	CASSSEMGNTIYF
TRBD2	TRBV11-2	TRBJ2-2	-	TGTGCCAGCAGAGGACTAGCGGGAGGCACGAACACCGGGGAGCTGTTTTTT	CASRGLAGGTNTGELFF
-	TRBV7-2	TRBJ2-3	once	TGTGCCAGCAGCTTATCCCCCCGGGAGCGGCGAGATACGCAGTATTTT	CASSLSPRERRDTQYF
-	TRBV7-6	TRBJ2-1	-	TGTGCCAGCAGCTTAGGGATTTTGGGGAGTGAGCAGTTCTTC	CASSLGILGSEQFF
-	TRBV5-4	TRBJ1-2	-	TGTGCCAGCAGCTTGGCCGGTTCACTCCTATATGGCTACACCTTC	CASSLAGSLLYGYTF
-	TRBV7-9	TRBJ1-2	-	TGTGCCAGCAGCTTAAAAGCAGGGCAGGGTGATGGCTACACCTTC	CASSLKAGQGDGYTF
TRBD1	TRBV4-1	TRBJ1-5	-	TGCGCCAGCAGCCAAGGGGCAAGGACAGGGCCCAATCAGCCCCAGCATTTT	CASSQGARTGPNQPQHF
-	TRBV5-1	TRBJ1-5	-	TGCGCCAGCAGCATCGGGACATCCGATAGCAATCAGCCCCAGCATTTT	CASSIGTSDSNQPQHF
-	TRBV7-2	TRBJ1-1	-	TGTGCCAGCAGCTTGCCCGGGGTTAGGACTGAAGCTTTCTTT	CASSLPGVRTEAFF
-	TRBV6-5	TRBJ2-7	-	TGTGCCAGCAGTTACTCGAACGGGAACGAGCAGTACTTC	CASSYSNGNEQYF
TRBD1	TRBV9	TRBJ1-6	few	TGTGCCAGCAGCGTAGATTACAGGGGTAATTCACCCCTCCACTTT	CASSVDYRGNSPLHF
-	TRBV12-5	TRBJ2-3	once	TGTGCTAGTGGCCAGGGCGTCACAGATACGCAGTATTTT	CASGQGVTDTQYF
TRBD2	TRBV5-1	TRBJ2-5	-	TGCGCCAGCAGCTTGGGGACTAGCGGGGGACAAGAGACCCAGTACTTC	CASSLGTSGGQETQYF
-	TRBV10-2	TRBJ1-2	-	TGCGCCATACGGACGGAGGGTGACTATGGCTACACCTTC	CAIRTEGDYGYTF
TRBD1	TRBV6-1	TRBJ2-2	few	TGTGCCAGCAGGCCACGACAGGGCGACACCGGGGAGCTGTTTTTT	CASRPRQGDTGELFF
-	TRBV24-1	TRBJ1-1	-	TGTGCCACCAGTGGTGAAGCGACTGAAGCTTTCTTT	CATSGEATEAFF
TRBD1	TRBV29-1	TRBJ2-7	-	TGCAGCGTGAGGACCGACAGGGACAACGAGCAGTACTTC	CSVRTDRDNEQYF
TRBD1	TRBV7-3	TRBJ2-1	-	TGTGCCAGCAGCTCCTCCGGACAGGGGGTCAATGAGCAGTTCTTC	CASSSSGQGVNEQFF
-	TRBV2	TRBJ1-5	-	TGTGCCACCCGAGAAGACAGTAGTAGCAATCAGCCCCAGCATTTT	CATREDSSSNQPQHF
-	TRBV27	TRBJ2-3	-	TGTGCCAGCAGTCTCCTAGTTTATTCAGCAGATACGCAGTATTTT	CASSLLVYSADTQYF
-	TRBV5-4	TRBJ2-3	-	TGTGCCAGCAGCTTAAGGGGGAGTGGCGCAGATACGCAGTATTTT	CASSLRGSGADTQYF
TRBD2	TRBV9	TRBJ2-7	-	TGTGCCAGCAGCGTGGGACTAGCGGGGGGGTTCAACGAGCAGTACTTC	CASSVGLAGGFNEQYF
TRBD2	TRBV2	TRBJ2-1	-	TGTGCCAGCAGTTCGAGCGGGAGACTAAATGAGCAGTTCTTC	CASSSSGRLNEQFF
-	TRBV9	TRBJ1-2	-	TGTGCCAGCAGCGTAGGAGAACCTCATGGCTACACCTTC	CASSVGEPHGYTF
TRBD1	TRBV9	TRBJ2-7	once	TGTGCCAGCAGCGTGGGACAGGGGATGGACGAGCAGTACTTC	CASSVGQGMDEQYF
-	TRBV6-2/TRBV6-3	TRBJ1-5	-	TGTGCCAGCAGCCCGATCGGGGTTCAGCCCCAGCATTTT	CASSPIGVQPQHF
-	TRBV12-3/TRBV12-4	TRBJ2-7	-	TGTGCCAGCAGCCCTACCCGGGGAGGAGAGCAGTACTTC	CASSPTRGGEQYF
-	TRBV19	TRBJ1-1	-	TGTGCCGGCACTAGCGGACTCTGGGACACTGAAGCTTTCTTT	CAGTSGLWDTEAFF
-	TRBV28	TRBJ1-2	-	TGTGCCAGCTCTTTCGGACAGCATATTAACTATGGCTACACCTTC	CASSFGQHINYGYTF
-	TRBV18	TRBJ2-1	-	TGTGCCAGCTCAGATTTCGGTTTGAATGAGCAGTTCTTC	CASSDFGLNEQFF